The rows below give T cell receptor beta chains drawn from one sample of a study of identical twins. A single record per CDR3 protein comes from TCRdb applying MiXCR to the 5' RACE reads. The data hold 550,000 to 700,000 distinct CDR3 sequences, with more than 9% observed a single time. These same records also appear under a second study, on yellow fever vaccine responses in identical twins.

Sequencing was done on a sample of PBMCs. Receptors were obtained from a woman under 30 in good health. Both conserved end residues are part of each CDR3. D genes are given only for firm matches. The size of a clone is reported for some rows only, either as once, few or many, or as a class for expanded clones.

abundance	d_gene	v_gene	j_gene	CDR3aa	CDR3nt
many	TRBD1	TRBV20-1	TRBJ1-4	CSARPRGSTNEKLFF	TGCAGTGCTAGACCCAGGGGGTCAACTAATGAAAAACTGTTTTTT
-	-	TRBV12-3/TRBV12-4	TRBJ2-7	CASSQAGANYGYEQYF	TGTGCCAGCAGTCAGGCGGGGGCCAATTATGGCTACGAGCAGTACTTC
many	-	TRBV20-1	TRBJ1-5	CSASWGELSNQPQHF	TGCAGTGCTAGTTGGGGGGAGCTTAGCAATCAGCCCCAGCATTTT
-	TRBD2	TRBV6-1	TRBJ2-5	CASTEGLAGSETQYF	TGTGCCAGCACCGAAGGACTAGCGGGGAGTGAGACCCAGTACTTC
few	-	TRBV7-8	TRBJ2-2	CASSFIAVVDTGELFF	TGTGCCAGCAGCTTCATTGCGGTAGTGGACACCGGGGAGCTGTTTTTT
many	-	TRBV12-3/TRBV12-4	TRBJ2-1	CASSQEGQITYNEQFF	TGTGCCAGCAGTCAGGAGGGACAGATCACCTACAATGAGCAGTTCTTC
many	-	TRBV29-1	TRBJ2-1	CSVVASGGPNNEQFF	TGCAGCGTTGTAGCGTCAGGTGGGCCAAACAATGAGCAGTTCTTC
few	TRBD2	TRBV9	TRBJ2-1	CASSPDGGGAHINEQFF	TGTGCCAGCAGCCCTGACGGCGGGGGGGCCCATATCAATGAGCAGTTCTTC
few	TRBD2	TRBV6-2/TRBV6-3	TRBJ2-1	CASSYGLAGPVEQFF	TGTGCCAGCAGTTACGGACTAGCGGGACCCGTCGAGCAGTTCTTC
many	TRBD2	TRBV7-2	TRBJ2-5	CASSRGLAKETQYF	TGTGCCAGCAGCCGGGGACTAGCTAAAGAGACCCAGTACTTC
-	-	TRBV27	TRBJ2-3	CASNNYPAGARDTQYF	TGTGCCAGCAACAACTACCCGGCAGGGGCGAGAGATACGCAGTATTTT
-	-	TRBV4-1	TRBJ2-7	CASSQSVGYEQYF	TGCGCCAGCAGCCAATCCGTCGGCTACGAGCAGTACTTC
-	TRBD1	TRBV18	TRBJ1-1	CASSPRTGLATEAFF	TGTGCCAGCTCACCTCGGACAGGGTTGGCCACTGAAGCTTTCTTT
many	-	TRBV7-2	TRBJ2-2	CASSLVPSGTGELFF	TGTGCCAGCAGCTTAGTACCCTCCGGCACCGGGGAGCTGTTTTTT
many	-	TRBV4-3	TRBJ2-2	CASSTLRLGELFF	TGCGCCAGCAGCACCTTGCGCTTGGGGGAGCTGTTTTTT
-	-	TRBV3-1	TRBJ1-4	CASSQSQINEKLFF	TGTGCCAGCAGCCAATCACAGATTAATGAAAAACTGTTTTTT
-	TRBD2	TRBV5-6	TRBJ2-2	CASSWEGIGELFF	TGTGCCAGCAGCTGGGAGGGGATCGGGGAGCTGTTTTTT
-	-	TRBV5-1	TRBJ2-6	CASSLTVSGANVLTF	TGCGCCAGCAGCTTGACAGTCTCTGGGGCCAACGTCCTGACTTTC
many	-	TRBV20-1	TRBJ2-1	CSARGATSYNEQFF	TGCAGTGCTAGAGGAGCTACCTCCTACAATGAGCAGTTCTTC
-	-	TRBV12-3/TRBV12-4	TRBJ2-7	CAICLASGSSVYGYEQYF	TGTGCCATCTGTTTAGCATCGGGAAGTAGTGTATACGGGTACGAGCAGTACTTC
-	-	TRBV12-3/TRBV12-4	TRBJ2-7	CASRKGGAGYEQYF	TGTGCCAGCAGGAAAGGGGGCGCGGGGTACGAGCAGTACTTC
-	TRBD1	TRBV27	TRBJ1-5	CASRGTGGSQPQHF	TGTGCCAGCAGAGGGACAGGGGGAAGTCAGCCCCAGCATTTT
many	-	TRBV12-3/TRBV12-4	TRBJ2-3	CASSLARPTTDTQYF	TGTGCCAGCAGTTTAGCCAGGCCCACTACAGATACGCAGTATTTT
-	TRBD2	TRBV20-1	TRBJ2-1	CSARPWERGGLDEQFF	TGCAGTGCTAGGCCTTGGGAGCGGGGGGGCCTGGATGAGCAGTTCTTC
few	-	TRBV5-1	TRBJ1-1	CASSPLKGFWEAAFF	TGCGCCAGCAGCCCCCTAAAAGGATTCTGGGAGGCAGCTTTCTTT
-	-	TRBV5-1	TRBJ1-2	CASSLGWGRSPYGYTF	TGCGCCAGCAGCTTGGGGTGGGGACGGAGTCCCTATGGCTACACCTTC
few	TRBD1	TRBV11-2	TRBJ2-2	CAIPGGVMMNTGELFF	TGTGCCATTCCAGGGGGCGTGATGATGAACACCGGGGAGCTGTTTTTT
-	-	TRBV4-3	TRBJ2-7	CASSQAAGTPHEQYF	TGCGCCAGCAGCCAAGCGGCAGGGACCCCCCACGAGCAGTACTTC
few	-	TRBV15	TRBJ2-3	CATSEGFTDTQYF	TGTGCCACCAGTGAGGGGTTCACAGATACGCAGTATTTT
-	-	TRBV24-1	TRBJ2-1	CATSDVLGVNEQFF	TGTGCCACCAGTGATGTCCTAGGCGTGAATGAGCAGTTCTTC
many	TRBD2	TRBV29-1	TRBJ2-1	CSVEVRAGGAYNEQFF	TGCAGCGTTGAAGTAAGAGCGGGAGGGGCCTACAATGAGCAGTTCTTC